A single T cell receptor (beta chain) is shown here with its context. The same CDR3 also results from other DNA sequences found in this sample. This CDR3 has 14 residues. Germline V lookup: CDR1 SGHRS, CDR2 YFSETQ. V gave up 2 bases and J gave up 3 bases, with 9 bases separating them. This sample is part of a study of blood T cell repertoires in COVID-19. For the study at large: Whether acute or convalescent, the COVID-19 samples came from the United States, Italy and Spain. T cells, B-cell-depleted T cells, or PBMCs provided the cDNA or gDNA that served as material.

Authors' data handling: Cell counts per sample came from amplifying reference gene primers. The method was immunoSEQ multiplex PCR; TCRdb's version includes in-frame clones alone and lacks a portion of them. Clonal size and the V and J genes are those of that table, whereas D and trimming came from the DNA. The data show roughly 140,000 clones, 65% to 85% seen once. The clonotype originates from a woman aged 55 to 70 with acute or convalescent COVID-19. The chain uses TRBV5-1 and TRBJ2-1; D not resolved. Sequenced input: peripheral blood. The DNA of the CDR3 is TGCGCCAGCAGCTTAGGTGGCGGCTACAATGAGCAGTTCTTC. Translating gives CASSLGGGYNEQFF.